This T cell receptor (beta chain) originates from a study of blood T cells in healthy people across ages. A second PCR, run for about 7 to 12 cycles, used a sample-barcoded 5' primer plus a J-beta primer mix. Every cDNA molecule bore a tag from a template-switch adaptor containing 12 random nucleotides. TCRdb re-derived calls from the 5' RACE reads in MiXCR, one entry per CDR3 protein. The sample contains about a million distinct CDR3 sequences, roughly 51% of which appear only once. The CDR3 covers 16 residues. The germline V gene has CDR1 DFQATT and CDR2 SNEGSKA (reference sequence). Trimming took 2 bases from V and 8 from J, leaving 22 bases between them. Aged roughly 6 to 90, donors were systemically healthy Caucasians from Russia. The authors isolated at least 7 million PBMCs per sample.

Sequenced material: blood. This receptor was obtained from a woman aged 55-75 years in good health. The chain couples TRBV20-1 to TRBJ1-5; tentatively, D is TRBD1 (5 bases). CDR3 amino acids: CSARSLGVAPREPQHF. CDR3 bases: TGCAGTGCTAGATCATTGGGGGTGGCCCCAAGGGAGCCCCAGCATTTT.